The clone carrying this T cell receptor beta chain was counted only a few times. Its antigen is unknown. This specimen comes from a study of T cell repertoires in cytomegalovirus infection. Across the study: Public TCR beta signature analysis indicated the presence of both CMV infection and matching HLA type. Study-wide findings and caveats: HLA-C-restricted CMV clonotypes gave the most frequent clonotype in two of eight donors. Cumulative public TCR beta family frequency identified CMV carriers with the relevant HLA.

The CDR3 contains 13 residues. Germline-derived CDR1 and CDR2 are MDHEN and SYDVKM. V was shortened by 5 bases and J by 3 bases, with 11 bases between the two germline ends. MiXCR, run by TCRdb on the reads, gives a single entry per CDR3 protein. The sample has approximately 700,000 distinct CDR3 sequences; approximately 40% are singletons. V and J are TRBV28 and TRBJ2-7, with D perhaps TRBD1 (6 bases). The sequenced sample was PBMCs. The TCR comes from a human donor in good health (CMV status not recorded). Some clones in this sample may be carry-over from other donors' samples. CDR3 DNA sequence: TGTGCCAGCAGTCTGGACAGAATCTACGAGCAGTACTTC. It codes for CASSLDRIYEQYF.